The 16 T cell receptor beta chains below were found in one sample sequenced in a study of blood T cell repertoires in COVID-19. Profiled with immunoSEQ multiplex PCR; TCRdb holds only in-frame clones, not every one. The sample consists of about 150,000 clones, 75% to 85% of them appearing once. Sequencing was done on a sample of peripheral blood. The receptors were gathered from a woman aged 55-70 years with COVID-19, enrolled during active disease.

The CDR3 coding sequence is TGTGCCAGCAGCTTAGCAGGAAGGACTAGCGAGTTCTTC. Translated: CASSLAGRTSEFF. V gene TRBV7-8 combines with J gene TRBJ2-1; 9 bases are a match to TRBD2. The CDR3 spans 13 residues. V dropped 0 bases and J dropped 14; count of bases not matched to a gene: 5. CDR1 is SGHVS and CDR2 is FQNEAQ in the germline V gene.

CDR3 nucleotides: TGCGCCAGCAGCGGCGGGACTAGCGGGCGGGTATTCGGTGAGCAGTTCTTC. It specifies CASSGGTSGRVFGEQFF. This chain connects TRBV5-1 to TRBJ2-1, with 12 bases identical to TRBD2. J gave up 9 bases and V 4 bases, and 14 bases lay outside the gene matches. From germline, CDR1 is SGHRS and CDR2 YFSETQ. CDR3 length: 17 amino acids. Complete variable domain (other parts from reference TRBV5-1 and TRBJ2-1): KAGVTQTPRYLIKTRGQQVTLSCSPISGHRSVSWYQQTPGQGLQFLFEYFSETQRNKGNFPGRFSGRQFSNSRSEMNVSTLELGDSALYLCASSGGTSGRVFGEQFFGPGTRLTVL.

The rearrangement links TRBV6-5 to TRBJ2-7; perhaps TRBD1 as D (6 bases). V was shortened by 0 bases and J by 4 bases, with 13 bases between the two germline ends. The CDR3 has 15 residues. Germline V gene lookup returns CDR1 MNHEY and CDR2 SVGAGI. CDR3 bases: TGTGCCAGCAGTTACTCCCTGGACAGCACTTACGAGCAGTACTTC. Protein product: CASSYSLDSTYEQYF.

The chain recombines TRBV11-3 with TRBJ2-1, with 9 bases that match TRBD2. V was clipped by 5 bases and J by 3 bases; unmatched bases: 2. From germline, CDR1 is SGHNT and CDR2 YENEEA. The CDR3 spans 14 residues. The CDR3 DNA reads TGTGCCAGCAGCGTTAGCGGGAGCTACAATGAGCAGTTCTTC. This translates into CASSVSGSYNEQFF.

This clone was seen a handful of times. The chain links TRBV5-1 to TRBJ2-6, with a weak D call TRBD1 (5 bases). The CDR3 contains 17 residues. The V end lost 4 bases, the J end lost 0 bases, and 14 bases lay between the germline ends. From germline, CDR1 is SGHRS and CDR2 YFSETQ. The CDR3 region is CASSLSQGNSGANVLTF. The DNA for the CDR3 is TGCGCCAGCAGCCTTTCTCAGGGAAACTCTGGGGCCAACGTCCTGACTTTC.

J is TRBJ1-3 and V is TRBV19, with D hard to call. This CDR3 contains 17 residues. The V end lost 3 bases, the J end lost 0 bases, and 15 bases lay between the germline ends. CDR1 LNHDA and CDR2 SQIVND come from the germline V gene (reference sequence). CDR3 nucleotide sequence: TGTGCCAGTAGTATCACGGCAGCGACTAACTCTGGAAACACCATATATTTT. It codes for CASSITAATNSGNTIYF.

This clone has more than one count but fewer than ten. The chain couples TRBV28 to TRBJ1-1; D might be TRBD1 (5 bases). V lost 7 bases to trimming and J lost 3 bases, with 15 bases between them. This CDR3 is 14 amino acids long. The germline V gene has CDR1 MDHEN and CDR2 SYDVKM. In DNA form, the CDR3 reads TGTGCCAGCATGGTACTGGGGCAGGACACTGAAGCTTTCTTT. Translation: CASMVLGQDTEAFF.

A single count supports this clone. The chain uses TRBV2 and TRBJ1-5; D is ambiguous. V lost 2 bases, J lost 5 bases, and 10 bases lay in between. Germline V lookup: CDR1 SNHLY, CDR2 FYNNEI. This CDR3 comprises 14 residues. The CDR3 here is CASSESGVHQPQHF. CDR3 sequence (DNA): TGTGCCAGCAGTGAAAGCGGAGTCCATCAGCCCCAGCATTTT.

The chain is built from TRBV5-1 and TRBJ1-1; a weak D match, TRBD1 (5 bases). The CDR3 runs 12 residues. The germline V gene has CDR1 SGHRS and CDR2 YFSETQ. V was clipped by 0 bases and J by 11 bases, with 11 bases between them. CDR3: CASSLEGFVAFF. The CDR3 region has the DNA TGCGCCAGCAGCTTGGAGGGGTTTGTGGCTTTCTTT.

The chain is built from TRBV24-1 and TRBJ2-1; 11 bases map to TRBD2. Trimming at V came to 3 bases and at J to 7 bases, leaving 7 bases not matched to a gene. Germline V gene data show CDR1 as KGHDR and CDR2 as SFDVKD. The CDR3 is made up of 16 amino acids. The CDR3 sequence is CATSDHSGGAGNEQFF. The CDR3 region has the DNA TGTGCCACCAGTGATCATAGCGGGGGGGCGGGTAATGAGCAGTTCTTC.

This chain uses TRBV7-3 with TRBJ2-2; 8 bases are a match to TRBD1. Germline V gene sequence: CDR1 SGHTA, CDR2 FQGTGA. The CDR3 is 17 amino acids. With V trimmed by 2 bases and J by 1 base, 6 bases remained unmatched. CDR3 in amino acids: CASSLAGGAVNTGELFF. CDR3 nucleotide sequence: TGTGCCAGCAGCTTAGCAGGGGGCGCGGTGAACACCGGGGAGCTGTTTTTT.

The CDR3 bases are TGTGCCAGCAGCCCGGGGGGGACTAGCAGGACCAATGAGCAGTTCTTC. It translates to CASSPGGTSRTNEQFF. This sequence joins TRBV5-4 and TRBJ2-1; TRBD2 agrees at 9 bases. Germline trimming cut 4 bases from V and 6 bases from J; bases unmatched to any gene: 11. Germline CDR1 reads SGHNT; CDR2 reads YYREEE (reference sequence). The CDR3 is 16 residues long.

The chain uses TRBV10-3 and TRBJ2-7, with TRBD1 matching over 7 bases. V lost 7 bases to trimming and J lost 4 bases; unmatched junction nucleotides: 13. In germline, CDR1 is ENHRY, CDR2 SYGVKD. CDR3 length equals 15 residues. DNA for the CDR3: TGTGCCATCAATAACCGGGACAGTGGGCAATACGAGCAGTACTTC. Its protein is CAINNRDSGQYEQYF.

The V and J genes are TRBV25-1 and TRBJ1-6; possible D gene TRBD1, 5 bases. Germline V gene lookup returns CDR1 MGHDK and CDR2 SYGVNS. The V end was cut by 6 bases, the J end by 4 bases, with 10 bases between. CDR3 length: 14 residues. The CDR3 loop reads CASRDTTYNSPLHF. CDR3 DNA: TGTGCCAGCAGGGACACCACATATAATTCACCCCTCCACTTT.

The rearrangement uses TRBV9 and TRBJ1-1; tentatively, D is TRBD1 (6 bases). Germline assignment: CDR1 SGDLS and CDR2 YYNGEE. This CDR3 is 13 amino acids long. The V end lost 3 bases, the J end lost 8 bases, and 14 bases lay between the germline ends. The CDR3 spells CASSGSNDREAFF. The CDR3 DNA reads TGTGCCAGCAGCGGCTCAAATGACAGGGAAGCTTTCTTT.

V gene TRBV18 combines with J gene TRBJ1-1; D unresolved. Germline CDR1 KGHSH, CDR2 LQKENI. The CDR3 runs 13 residues. V lost 3 bases, J lost 2 bases, and 7 bases lay in between. The CDR3 DNA is TGTGCCAGCTCACCTGAGAGAAACACTGAAGCTTTCTTT. This sequence encodes CASSPERNTEAFF.